This T cell receptor beta chain is drawn from a study of neurological immune-mediated disorders. From 2 million PBMCs stored at -80 C, the unsorted libraries were generated. The output of every sequencing run, over 200 million TCR-beta sequences, came from 15-18 subjects. TCRdb processed the 5' RACE reads anew with MiXCR; each CDR3 protein has one entry. Of under 70,000 distinct CDR3 sequences listed, 4% to 6% are singletons. Sequencing used PBMCs. The source of this sequence is a woman aged 30 to 39 with multiple sclerosis.

The DNA of the CDR3 is TGCGCCAGCAGCCGTGATGGGGATGAGCAGTTCTTC. Encoded protein: CASSRDGDEQFF. The rearrangement uses TRBV10-2 and TRBJ2-1; D not certain. There are 12 residues in the CDR3. The germline CDR1 and CDR2 sequences are WSHSY and SAAADI. V gave up 6 bases and J gave up 8 bases, with 11 bases separating them.